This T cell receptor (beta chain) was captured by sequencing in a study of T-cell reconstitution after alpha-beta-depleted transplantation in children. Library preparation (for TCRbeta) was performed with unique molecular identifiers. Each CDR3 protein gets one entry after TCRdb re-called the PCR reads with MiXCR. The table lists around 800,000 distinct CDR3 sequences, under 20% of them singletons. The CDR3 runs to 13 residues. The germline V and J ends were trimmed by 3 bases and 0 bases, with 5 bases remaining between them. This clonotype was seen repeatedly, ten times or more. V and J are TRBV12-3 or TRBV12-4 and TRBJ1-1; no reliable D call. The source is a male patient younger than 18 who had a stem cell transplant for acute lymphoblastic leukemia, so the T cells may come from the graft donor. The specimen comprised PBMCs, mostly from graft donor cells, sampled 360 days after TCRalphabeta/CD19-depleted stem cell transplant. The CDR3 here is CASSFGMNTEAFF. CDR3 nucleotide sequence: TGTGCCAGCAGTTTTGGCATGAACACTGAAGCTTTCTTT.